The 17 T cell receptor beta chains below all came from one sample that was sequenced in a study of T cells in Graves' hyperthyroidism and ophthalmopathy. What was amplified from RNA transcripts were TCR beta CDR3 regions. The HTBI primer set was used in a first-round RT-PCR of the TCR CDR3. TCRdb used MiXCR to reprocess the multiplex PCR reads, holding one entry per CDR3 protein. The table includes some 700,000 distinct CDR3 sequences, about 18% detected once. Sequencing was done on a sample of blood. These receptors all come from a man aged 45-65 years with Graves' hyperthyroidism.

This clonotype was seen a few times. This chain joins TRBV30 and TRBJ2-7; 7 bases map to TRBD1. Germline CDR1 reads GTSNPN; CDR2 reads SVGIG (reference sequence). The CDR3 covers 13 residues. V dropped 5 bases and J dropped 6; count of bases not matched to a gene: 10. The CDR3 DNA sequence: TGTGCCTGGGGGGGACAGTATCCCCCCGAGCAGTACTTC. Translating gives CAWGGQYPPEQYF.

In its sample, this clonotype was seen a few times. V gene TRBV7-9 combines with J gene TRBJ2-7; 8 positions agree with TRBD2. Germline loops: CDR1 SEHNR, CDR2 FQNEAQ (reference sequence). The CDR3 totals 17 residues. V trimming: 7 bases; J trimming: 4 bases; junction bases outside the gene matches: 18. Here the CDR3 DNA reads TGTGCCAGCAACCGAGGGTCAGCCGGGACTAGTTCTTACGAGCAGTACTTC. Its protein is CASNRGSAGTSSYEQYF.

This clonotype has ten or more counts. The chain has TRBV11-2 and TRBJ2-1; D is uncertain. From germline, CDR1 is SGHAT and CDR2 FQNNGV. The CDR3 loop spans 15 amino acids. Trimming took off 5 bases at V and 5 bases at J, with 16 bases between the two ends. CDR3 DNA sequence: TGTGCCAGCAGCCTCCGTTGGAATGGAAACAATGAGCAGTTCTTC. Amino acids: CASSLRWNGNNEQFF. Combining the CDR3 with reference TRBV11-2 and TRBJ2-1 gives the whole variable domain EAGVAQSPRYKIIEKRQSVAFWCNPISGHATLYWYQQILGQGPKLLIQFQNNGVVDDSQLPKDRFSAERLKGVDSTLKIQPAKLEDSAVYLCASSLRWNGNNEQFFGPGTRLTVL.

V usage is TRBV20-1 and J usage is TRBJ2-5; D might be TRBD2 (5 bases). V lost 4 bases and J 5 bases, leaving 14 bases between the germline ends. Per germline, CDR1 DFQATT and CDR2 SNEGSKA (reference sequence). The CDR3 is made up of 13 amino acids. CDR3 DNA sequence: TGCAGTGCTACCAGGACTTCAGCGGAGACCCAGTACTTC. Amino acid sequence: CSATRTSAETQYF.

This clonotype was seen ten or more times. The V and J genes are TRBV28 and TRBJ1-2; D uncertain. V was trimmed by 6 bases and J by 3 bases, leaving 14 bases between them. CDR3 size: 14 residues. The germline gives CDR1 MDHEN, CDR2 SYDVKM. The CDR3 here is CASSPPPADYGYTF. For the CDR3, the DNA is TGTGCCAGCAGCCCCCCCCCAGCCGACTATGGCTACACCTTC.

This clonotype showed up many times. The chain carries TRBV11-2 and TRBJ2-2; 7 bases are shared with TRBD1. Losses at the gene ends were 1 base for V and 6 bases for J; bases not matched to a gene: 5. CDR1 and CDR2 (germline): SGHAT, FQNNGV. The CDR3 spans 15 residues. CDR3 nucleotide sequence: TGTGCCAGCAGCTTAGCGACAGGGTTTTCCGGGGAGCTGTTTTTT. Its translation: CASSLATGFSGELFF.

This clonotype was counted ten times or more. The V gene is TRBV28, the J gene TRBJ2-3; TRBD2 aligns across 9 bases. Per germline, CDR1 MDHEN and CDR2 SYDVKM. V dropped 2 bases and J dropped 4; count of bases not matched to a gene: 7. This CDR3 comprises 16 residues. CDR3 residues: CASSLAAGGIADTQYF. CDR3 DNA sequence: TGTGCCAGCAGTTTAGCGGCGGGAGGGATTGCAGATACGCAGTATTTT.

This clonotype has at least ten counts. The chain employs TRBV11-2 and TRBJ1-2; 10 bases map to TRBD1. This CDR3 contains 15 residues. V was pared by 6 bases and J by 6 bases, with 10 bases of the junction left unmatched. Germline assignment: CDR1 SGHAT and CDR2 FQNNGV. The CDR3 nucleotides read TGTGCCAGCAGGAACGCCGGGACAGGGGTCGATGGCTACACCTTC. This sequence encodes CASRNAGTGVDGYTF. Together with reference TRBV11-2 and TRBJ1-2, the CDR3 gives the full variable domain: EAGVAQSPRYKIIEKRQSVAFWCNPISGHATLYWYQQILGQGPKLLIQFQNNGVVDDSQLPKDRFSAERLKGVDSTLKIQPAKLEDSAVYLCASRNAGTGVDGYTFGSGTRLTVV.

This clonotype has more than one count but fewer than ten. The chain joins TRBV10-1 to TRBJ2-1, with TRBD2 matching over 11 bases. The trim removed 4 bases at V and 0 bases at J, leaving 8 bases unmatched. CDR3 size: 18 residues. Germline V gives CDR1 WNHNN, CDR2 SYGVQD (reference sequence). The DNA for the CDR3 is TGCGCCAGCAGTGGAGGCGCCGGGACTAGCGGCTCCTACAATGAGCAGTTCTTC. It translates to CASSGGAGTSGSYNEQFF.

This clonotype has a count of ten or more. The chain is built from TRBV4-3 and TRBJ2-2, with TRBD1 matching 8 bases. The CDR3 covers 14 residues. V gave up 5 bases and J gave up 8 bases; unmatched junction bases: 7. Germline values: CDR1 LGHNA, CDR2 YSLEER. The CDR3 DNA reads TGCGCCAGCAGCTATGGACAGGGCGGTGGGGAGCTGTTTTTT. As protein: CASSYGQGGGELFF.

This clonotype was observed a few times. This sequence joins TRBV7-2 and TRBJ2-2; the D gene is possibly TRBD2 (5 bases). V was pared by 8 bases and J by 7 bases, with 17 bases between. Germline CDR1 and CDR2: SGHTA and FQGNSA. CDR3 length: 14 amino acids. CDR3 DNA: TGTGCCAGCTCTTCCGGGAATATCTTCGGGGAGCTGTTTTTT. Translation gives CASSSGNIFGELFF.

A word on this clonotype: The junction does not match germline at one end; this may be a read error. The CDR3 DNA reads TGTTCCAGCAGCTTAATTATAACGGAGAGGGAGTTCTTC. This gives the protein CSSSLIITEREFF. J is TRBJ2-1 and V is TRBV7-6, with D possibly matching TRBD2 (5 bases). Germline V gene sequence: CDR1 SGHVS, CDR2 FNYEAQ. This CDR3 comprises 13 residues.

This clonotype was observed a few times. This chain joins TRBV27 and TRBJ2-5; D may be TRBD2 (5 bases). There are 13 residues in the CDR3. Germline CDR1 MNHEY, CDR2 SMNVEV (reference sequence). CDR3 region: CETRGLRQETQYF. The CDR3 coding sequence is TGTGAAACTCGGGGTTTGCGACAAGAGACCCAGTACTTC.

The V call is TRBV11-2, the J call TRBJ2-2; a weak D match, TRBD2 (5 bases). CDR1 is SGHAT, CDR2 FQNNGV, per germline. The length of the CDR3 is 17 residues. The V and J ends lost 3 bases and 0 bases respectively, with 14 bases between them. CDR3 residues: CASSFPERRANTGELFF. CDR3 DNA sequence: TGTGCCAGCAGCTTCCCCGAACGGCGGGCGAACACCGGGGAGCTGTTTTTT. Full variable domain (remainder filled in from reference TRBV11-2 and TRBJ2-2): EAGVAQSPRYKIIEKRQSVAFWCNPISGHATLYWYQQILGQGPKLLIQFQNNGVVDDSQLPKDRFSAERLKGVDSTLKIQPAKLEDSAVYLCASSFPERRANTGELFFGEGSRLTVL.

The chain joins TRBV27 to TRBJ1-1, with TRBD1 matching over 7 bases. The junction had 8 bases not matched to a gene; V was cut back by 6 bases and J by 7 bases. The germline CDR1 and CDR2 sequences are MNHEY and SMNVEV (reference sequence). The CDR3 runs 13 residues. The CDR3 DNA sequence: TGTGCCAGCAGCCTTGGCGGGGACAGTGAAGCTTTCTTT. Protein: CASSLGGDSEAFF.

This clonotype was observed at least ten times. J is TRBJ2-1 and V is TRBV24-1, with 8 bases identical to TRBD1. This CDR3 spans 14 amino acids. Trimming cost V 6 bases and J 8 bases; bases outside gene matches: 8. Germline CDR1 and CDR2: KGHDR and SFDVKD. CDR3 amino acids: CATSPGGAVDEQFF. In DNA form, the CDR3 reads TGTGCCACCAGTCCAGGGGGCGCGGTAGATGAGCAGTTCTTC.

The chain recombines TRBV24-1 with TRBJ2-1; 10 bases agree with TRBD1. There are 16 residues in the CDR3. V lost 7 bases, J lost 9 bases, and 14 bases stayed unmatched. The germline V gene encodes CDR1 KGHDR and CDR2 SFDVKD. The CDR3 protein is CATSAPAGTGDGEQFF. DNA for the CDR3: TGTGCCACCAGCGCCCCAGCCGGGACAGGGGATGGTGAGCAGTTCTTC.